Below are 17 T cell receptor beta chains sequenced from a single sample in a study of shared clonotypes between healthy human individuals. Only in-frame clones appear in the TCRdb table, and some are missing; sequencing was by immunoSEQ multiplex PCR. The sample yields around 2,000,000 clones, roughly 94% seen once. The source material was naive CD4+ T cells sorted from blood. The sample's subset: CD45RA+ positively selected. These receptors were obtained from a man younger than 30 in good health.

In the case of this clone: Additional DNA sequences in this sample encode the identical CDR3. V usage is TRBV5-4 and J usage is TRBJ1-4; a possible D gene is TRBD1 (6 bases). V lost 1 base to trimming and J lost 7 bases, with 11 bases between them. The CDR3 extends over 14 amino acids. Germline assignment: CDR1 SGHNT and CDR2 YYREEE (reference sequence). As DNA, the CDR3 is TGTGCCAGCAGCTTGCTGGGGGCAGGTGAAAAACTGTTTTTT. Amino acids: CASSLLGAGEKLFF.

V is TRBV11-2 and J is TRBJ2-7; 7 positions match TRBD1. J lost 2 bases, V lost 6 bases, and 10 bases had no gene match. CDR1 and CDR2 from the germline V gene are SGHAT and FQNNGV. The CDR3 is 15 residues long. The DNA for the CDR3 is TGTGCCAGCAGTAAAGGGACAGAGGGACCCTACGAGCAGTACTTC. Translation: CASSKGTEGPYEQYF.

The chain has TRBV28 and TRBJ2-7, with 7 bases fitting TRBD1. This CDR3 is 14 amino acids long. The germline CDR1 and CDR2 sequences are MDHEN and SYDVKM. Trimming took 6 bases from V and 0 from J; bases not matched to a gene: 5. CDR3 DNA sequence: TGTGCCAGCAGCCCGGGACAGAACTCCTACGAGCAGTACTTC. Amino acids: CASSPGQNSYEQYF.

The chain couples TRBV6-4 to TRBJ1-1, with TRBD1 matching over 9 bases. The CDR3 is 13 residues long. The junction had 1 base not matched to a gene; V was cut back by 2 bases and J by 6 bases. Germline assignment: CDR1 MRHNA and CDR2 SNTAGT. CDR3 in DNA: TGTGCCAGCAGTGACAGGACAGGGGCTGAAGCTTTCTTT. Amino acids: CASSDRTGAEAFF.

This clone was recorded many times. The J gene is TRBJ2-7, the V gene TRBV6-5; D not resolved. The CDR3 runs to 12 residues. The V gene's germline CDR1 is MNHEY and CDR2 SVGAGI. With 10 bases removed from V and 6 bases from J, the gap between germline ends came to 16 bases. This chain's CDR3 is CATSRVIGEQYF. The CDR3 nucleotides read TGTGCCACCTCTCGAGTCATAGGCGAGCAGTACTTC.

The chain couples TRBV30 to TRBJ2-3; unclear D gene. The V gene lost 6 bases and the J gene lost 0 bases, with 16 bases spanning the gap. The CDR3 extends over 15 amino acids. CDR1 and CDR2 from the germline V gene are GTSNPN and SVGIG (reference sequence). CDR3 amino acids: CACSPAYASTDTQYF. The CDR3 DNA sequence: TGTGCCTGCTCCCCGGCCTACGCTAGCACAGATACGCAGTATTTT.

This chain uses TRBV7-9 with TRBJ1-1; a weak D match, TRBD1 (6 bases). There are 11 residues in the CDR3. V was shortened by 6 bases and J by 8 bases, with 10 bases between the two germline ends. Germline V CDR1 and CDR2: SEHNR, FQNEAQ (reference sequence). The CDR3 reads CASRSGQEAFF. The CDR3 coding sequence is TGTGCCAGCAGATCCGGACAGGAAGCTTTCTTT.

V is TRBV5-6 and J is TRBJ2-1, with D possibly TRBD1 on 6 matching bases. The length of the CDR3 is 15 residues. Germline CDR1 reads SGHDT; CDR2 reads YYEEEE. Trimming pared 0 bases from V and 5 bases from J, leaving 12 bases between. For the CDR3, the DNA is TGTGCCAGCAGCTTGGATTCGACAGGAGACAATGAGCAGTTCTTC. This gives the protein CASSLDSTGDNEQFF.

The chain joins TRBV5-4 to TRBJ1-4, with D tentatively TRBD1 (6 bases). V lost 1 base, J lost 2 bases, and 12 bases lay in between. This CDR3 region has 16 residues. Germline CDR1 is SGHNT and CDR2 is YYREEE (reference sequence). The CDR3 loop reads CASSLIGGGTNEKLFF. CDR3 sequence (DNA): TGTGCCAGCAGCTTGATAGGGGGAGGGACTAATGAAAAACTGTTTTTT.

This clone has only one observation. This chain links TRBV13 with TRBJ2-2; D unresolved. V was shortened by 0 bases and J by 3 bases, with 11 bases between the two germline ends. This CDR3 has 16 amino acids. The germline V gene has CDR1 PRHDT and CDR2 FYEKMQ (reference sequence). CDR3: CASSLGSRFYTGELFF. In nucleotides, the CDR3 is TGTGCCAGCAGCTTAGGCTCCAGGTTCTACACCGGGGAGCTGTTTTTT.

Remarks on this clone: This sample includes further DNA sequences coding for the same CDR3. V and J are TRBV5-4 and TRBJ1-2, with D possibly TRBD1 on 6 matching bases. Trimming left V 0 bases short and J 0 bases short, with 6 bases between. CDR3 length: 14 residues. Looked up from germline, CDR1 is SGHNT and CDR2 is YYREEE (reference sequence). Here the CDR3 DNA reads TGTGCCAGCAGCTTGGGGACAGCTAACTATGGCTACACCTTC. It is translated as CASSLGTANYGYTF. Drawing the rest from reference TRBV5-4 and TRBJ1-2, the complete variable domain is ETGVTQSPTHLIKTRGQQVTLRCSSQSGHNTVSWYQQALGQGPQFIFQYYREEENGRGNFPPRFSGLQFPNYSSELNVNALELDDSALYLCASSLGTANYGYTFGSGTRLTVV.

This sequence joins TRBV5-7 and TRBJ2-5; D not certain. TRBV5-7 is an ORF, and what it does is uncertain. The V and J ends lost 0 bases and 2 bases respectively, with 8 bases between them. The CDR3 runs to 14 residues. DNA for the CDR3: TGTGCCAGCAGCTTGGGTCGGACGCAAGAGACCCAGTACTTC. Translation gives CASSLGRTQETQYF.

Comment on this clone: The same CDR3 is also encoded by other DNA sequences in this sample. The chain carries TRBV5-1 and TRBJ2-5; D remains unclear. Germline loops: CDR1 SGHRS, CDR2 YFSETQ. The V and J ends lost 0 bases and 5 bases respectively, with 8 bases between them. This CDR3 is built from 13 residues. The CDR3: CASSLAGSETQYF. In DNA form, the CDR3 reads TGCGCCAGCAGCTTGGCGGGCTCGGAGACCCAGTACTTC.

V gene TRBV4-2 combines with J gene TRBJ2-1, with unresolved D. The V end lost 0 bases, the J end lost 6 bases, and 12 bases lay between the germline ends. In germline, CDR1 is LGHNA, CDR2 YNFKEQ. This CDR3 region has 15 residues. This CDR3 reads CASSQETGPTNEQFF. The CDR3 coding sequence is TGTGCCAGCAGCCAAGAAACGGGCCCCACCAATGAGCAGTTCTTC.

V gene TRBV5-1 combines with J gene TRBJ2-3; 8 nucleotides agree with TRBD1. The CDR3 extends over 15 amino acids. CDR1 is SGHRS, CDR2 YFSETQ, per germline. After removal of 0 bases from V and 5 bases from J, the junction contained 5 bases not matched to a gene. Here the CDR3 reads CASSLGQGFLDTQYF. CDR3 coding DNA: TGCGCCAGCAGCTTGGGACAGGGGTTTTTAGATACGCAGTATTTT. The full variable domain, its missing parts supplied by reference TRBV5-1 and TRBJ2-3, is KAGVTQTPRYLIKTRGQQVTLSCSPISGHRSVSWYQQTPGQGLQFLFEYFSETQRNKGNFPGRFSGRQFSNSRSEMNVSTLELGDSALYLCASSLGQGFLDTQYFGPGTRLTVL.

The chain recombines TRBV7-2 with TRBJ2-5; either TRBD1 or TRBD2 may supply D (5 bases each). The end of the DNA fits TRBJ2-7 better, so the J call may be wrong. The germline CDR1 and CDR2 sequences are SGHTA and FQGNSA. The CDR3 spans 17 residues. CDR3 amino acids: CASSFLRHSGLSYEQYF. The CDR3 DNA reads TGTGCCAGCAGCTTCCTCCGACATTCGGGGCTCTCCTACGAGCAGTACTTC.

In the case of this clone: This same CDR3 is encoded by further DNA sequences in the sample. J is TRBJ2-3 and V is TRBV2, with TRBD2 identical over 11 bases. J gave up 4 bases and V 6 bases, and 6 bases lay outside the gene matches. This CDR3 has 15 residues. Germline V lookup: CDR1 SNHLY, CDR2 FYNNEI. CDR3 sequence reads: CASRQTSGEADTQYF. DNA of the CDR3: TGTGCCAGCAGGCAGACTAGCGGGGAAGCAGATACGCAGTATTTT. The whole variable domain, remainder taken from reference TRBV2 and TRBJ2-3, is EPEVTQTPSHQVTQMGQEVILRCVPISNHLYFYWYRQILGQKVEFLVSFYNNEISEKSEIFDDQFSVERPDGSNFTLKIRSTKLEDSAMYFCASRQTSGEADTQYFGPGTRLTVL.